This record covers a single TCR beta chain. Its antigen has not been determined. The record has no base qualities; no much larger clone is one base away. The sample belongs to a study of blood T cell repertoires in COVID-19 (TCRdb year 2020). With regard to the full study: Samples from collaborators originated in the United States, Italy and Spain and spanned both the acute and convalescent phases of COVID-19. The repertoires were made available in a free public database intended to serve as a resource for research on the immune response to SARS-CoV-2. Sample metadata almost always included a de-identified subject ID, COVID-19 status, age in years and sex. The material from the prospective study consisted of cDNA or gDNA derived from T cells, B-cell-depleted T cells, or PBMCs. Deeply sampled blood TCRbeta repertoires from subjects exposed to, actively infected with, or recovered from COVID-19 were included in the dataset. The samples were drawn from two sources: the first 160 participants of the ongoing ImmuneRACE study, and over 1,000 subjects contributed by 6 global collaborators. Where available, HLA class I and class II types were taken from metadata supplied by the sample provider and were not determined by assay-based typing.

A distance of 16 bases separates the germline ends of V and J, which lose 7 bases and 1 base respectively. The CDR3 sequence holds 14 residues, the cysteine and phenylalanine included. Only CDR3 DNA is held: 42 bases, read in frame from base 1. Based on the germline V gene (reference sequence), the CDR1 and CDR2 sequences are GTSNPN and SVGIG. TCRbeta CDR3 regions were amplified from genomic DNA by means of the immunoSEQ Assay, a bias-controlled multiplex PCR. In the source study's methods: The number of nucleated cells in each sample was estimated from the amplification of reference gene primers within the assay. To quantify the absolute abundance of each unique TCRbeta CDR3 rearrangement, sequence reads were collapsed and filtered. For each sample, productive Simpson clonality was calculated as the square root of Simpson's diversity index over productive rearrangements. Held by TCRdb, this immuneACCESS table contains in-frame sequences only and omits some clones. Under half of the omission traces to an unresolved V gene where checked; the cause of the rest is unknown. V and J calls and clone size follow that table, whereas D and trimming were derived from the DNA. For this sample the table gives roughly 380,000 clones, of which roughly 86% were detected only once. About 1.5% of the sample lies in the top ten.

Enrolling through a virtual design, the prospective study's participants ranged in age from roughly 18 to 90 years and lived across roughly 24 United States geographic areas. In the prospective study, participants were assigned to cohorts based on the clinical history participants reported in a screening survey and a study questionnaire. ImmuneRACE Cohort 3 recovered participants were defined by two consecutive negative NP/OP PCR tests, healthcare professional clearance, or symptom resolution. In the prospective study, whole blood, serum and a nasopharyngeal or oropharyngeal swab were collected from each participant by mobile phlebotomists. Prospective study participants could optionally give additional blood draws and questionnaires over an approximately 2-month period. Before DNA extraction, blood samples from the prospective study were shipped at room temperature or frozen. What the research found in general, with its limitations: The amount of clinical and demographic metadata varied by source and participant and was provided uncurated.

The specimen was PBMCs or T cells enriched from blood (not recorded which). This TCR was recovered from a man aged 30-40 years who had recovered from COVID-19. The chain links TRBV30 with TRBJ1-1, with no confident D gene call. The DNA reads as follows: TGTGCCTCACACCGGCGGGTTCAGAACACTGAAGCTTTCTTT. This codes for CASHRRVQNTEAFF.